This TCR beta chain came from a study of cytomegalovirus exposure and HLA in healthy donors. The CDR3 is 14 amino acids. Germline V CDR1 and CDR2: GTSNPN, SVGIG (reference sequence). Trimming removed 0 bases at V and 11 bases at J, with 14 bases between. The study ran its PCR with 60 Vbeta and 13 Jbeta primers. TCRdb keeps only in-frame clones here, not all; method: immunoSEQ multiplex PCR. This table has tens of thousands of clones, around 82% appearing once. Specimen: PBMCs. V usage is TRBV30 and J usage is TRBJ1-6, with a possible D match to TRBD1 (5 bases). The TCR was taken from a male donor in good health and CMV-seronegative. The CDR3 DNA reads as TGTGCCTGGAGTGTATCCCAGGGAGGTCCACCCCTCCACTTT. Protein product: CAWSVSQGGPPLHF.